The 12 T cell receptor beta chains below were found in one sample sequenced in a study of blood T cell repertoires in COVID-19. The protocol was immunoSEQ multiplex PCR, while the TCRdb copy is restricted to in-frame clones and leaves out a portion. The sample lists around 150,000 clones, around 90% occurring once. The sequenced material came from peripheral blood. All receptors derive from a woman aged 60-75 years with active or convalescent COVID-19.

The gene calls are TRBV3-1 (or the pseudogene TRBV3-2) and TRBJ1-5; D remains ambiguous. The V and J ends lost 0 bases and 3 bases respectively, with 9 bases between them. Germline V gene lookup returns CDR1 LGHDT and CDR2 YNNKEL (reference sequence). This CDR3 comprises 15 residues. CDR3 nucleotides: TGTGCCAGCAGCCAAGATCTTGGCACCAATCAGCCCCAGCATTTT. This encodes CASSQDLGTNQPQHF.

The sample holds a few counts of this clone. The chain carries TRBV7-2 and TRBJ1-6; TRBD1 aligns across 8 bases. The length of the CDR3 is 16 residues. Germline V CDR1 and CDR2: SGHTA, FQGNSA. With 4 bases clipped from V and 9 bases from J, the junction kept 11 bases outside the gene matches. This CDR3 is CASSSIVGQGISPLHF. The DNA of the CDR3 is TGTGCCAGCAGCTCTATTGTTGGACAGGGAATTTCACCCCTCCACTTT.

The chain joins TRBV30 to TRBJ1-4; weak D call: TRBD1 (5 bases). The V end lost 0 bases, the J end lost 3 bases, and 11 bases lay between the germline ends. CDR3 length: 15 residues. Germline CDR1 reads GTSNPN; CDR2 reads SVGIG (reference sequence). The CDR3 here is CAWSVYLQANEKLFF. The CDR3 DNA reads as TGTGCCTGGAGTGTTTATTTACAGGCTAATGAAAAACTGTTTTTT.

This clone has just a few counts. CDR3: CASRRQANTGELFF. DNA of the CDR3: TGTGCCAGTCGACGGCAGGCTAACACCGGGGAGCTGTTTTTT. The V gene is TRBV19, the J gene TRBJ2-2; D uncertain. The V end was cut by 8 bases, the J end by 2 bases, with 12 bases between. Germline loops: CDR1 LNHDA, CDR2 SQIVND (reference sequence). The CDR3 runs to 14 residues.

This clone was detected once. The V call is TRBV12-3 or TRBV12-4, the J call TRBJ2-3, with D possibly matching TRBD2 (5 bases). V dropped 5 bases and J dropped 6 bases, with 9 bases sitting between them. The CDR3 spans 12 residues. CDR3 DNA sequence: TGTGCCAGCAGTATACTAGGTGATACGCAGTATTTT. Protein product: CASSILGDTQYF.

This clone occurred a few times. The chain carries TRBV5-1 and TRBJ2-7, with TRBD2 matching 8 bases. Germline loops: CDR1 SGHRS, CDR2 YFSETQ. The CDR3 consists of 14 residues. V gave up 4 bases and J gave up 6 bases; unmatched junction bases: 9. CDR3 sequence (DNA): TGCGCCAGCAGCCGAGCGGGGGTCCGCTCCGAGCAGTACTTC. Translated, it gives CASSRAGVRSEQYF.

The gene calls are TRBV18 and TRBJ1-2; weak D call: TRBD1 (6 bases). The V and J ends lost 4 bases and 6 bases respectively, with 21 bases between them. Germline V lookup: CDR1 KGHSH, CDR2 LQKENI. The CDR3 has 16 residues. The CDR3 protein is CASSLSPDTGKDGYTF. For the CDR3, the DNA is TGTGCCAGCTCACTTTCGCCCGACACAGGGAAGGATGGCTACACCTTC.

The chain joins TRBV30 to TRBJ1-1, with 11 bases identical to TRBD1. V was clipped by 5 bases and J by 0 bases; unmatched bases: 8. Germline-derived CDR1 and CDR2 are GTSNPN and SVGIG (reference sequence). This CDR3 contains 16 residues. CDR3 nucleotides: TGTGCCTGGGCCGGACAGGGGGCAGGAATGAACACTGAAGCTTTCTTT. The encoded protein is CAWAGQGAGMNTEAFF.

The chain links TRBV7-2 to TRBJ2-3; TRBD2 is a possible D gene (7 bases). From germline, CDR1 is SGHTA and CDR2 FQGNSA. Trimming removed 2 bases from V and 2 bases from J, with 14 bases in between. The length of the CDR3 is 16 residues. Here the CDR3 DNA reads TGTGCCAGCAGCTTATCGCGCGGGGGCTACACAGATACGCAGTATTTT. It encodes CASSLSRGGYTDTQYF.

The rearrangement uses TRBV7-2 and TRBJ2-2, with a weak D call TRBD2 (5 bases). CDR3 length equals 16 residues. Trimming took 1 base from V and 0 from J, leaving 9 bases between them. In germline, CDR1 is SGHTA, CDR2 FQGNSA. Written as DNA, the CDR3 is TGTGCCAGCAGCTTAGAGGGAGAAACGAACACCGGGGAGCTGTTTTTT. The encoded protein is CASSLEGETNTGELFF. Using reference TRBV7-2 and TRBJ2-2 for the parts outside the CDR3, the full variable domain is GAGVSQSPSNKVTEKGKDVELRCDPISGHTALYWYRQSLGQGLEFLIYFQGNSAPDKSGLPSDRFSAERTGGSVSTLTIQRTQQEDSAVYLCASSLEGETNTGELFFGEGSRLTVL.

The genes are TRBV19 and TRBJ1-5; the D gene is possibly TRBD1 (6 bases). V was pared by 3 bases and J by 0 bases, with 18 bases between. The CDR3 runs 18 residues. CDR1 is LNHDA and CDR2 is SQIVND in the germline V gene (reference sequence). CDR3 DNA sequence: TGTGCCAGTAGTATTCAACGGGGGGCCCGGAGTAGCAATCAGCCCCAGCATTTT. Translated, it gives CASSIQRGARSSNQPQHF.

The chain combines TRBV19 with TRBJ1-5, with TRBD1 matching 7 bases. The V gene end was trimmed by 5 bases and the J gene end by 6 bases; junction bases not matched to a gene: 7. Germline V gene data show CDR1 as LNHDA and CDR2 as SQIVND (reference sequence). The CDR3 totals 14 residues. The CDR3 protein is CASSGGGAIQPQHF. The CDR3 nucleotides read TGTGCCAGTAGTGGAGGGGGCGCGATTCAGCCCCAGCATTTT.